The present TCR beta chain was sequenced within a study of T-cell reconstitution after alpha-beta-depleted transplantation in children. Regarding the study as a whole: There were reportedly several hundred expanded graft clones from which alpha-beta T cells came about two months after transplant.

This sample's TCRbeta library carried unique molecular identifier barcodes. Each CDR3 protein is one row after TCRdb ran MiXCR on the PCR reads. The sample lists 80,000 to 100,000 distinct CDR3 sequences, about 22% seen once, with 20% to 25% in the top ten. This clonotype occurred many times. Its antigen is unidentified. The CDR3 totals 14 residues. Germline CDR1 and CDR2: MNHEY and SMNVEV (reference sequence). After removal of 3 bases from V and 4 bases from J, the junction contained 5 bases not matched to a gene. The chain recombines TRBV27 with TRBJ2-7; 8 positions match TRBD1. The sequencing here drew on PBMCs, taken before TCRalphabeta/CD19-depleted stem cell transplant. This sequence was found in a boy aged 2 to 9 with acute lymphoblastic leukemia, due to receive a stem cell transplant. The CDR3 DNA reads as TGTGCCAGCAGTTTTCGGACAGGGACATACGAGCAGTACTTC. Residues: CASSFRTGTYEQYF.